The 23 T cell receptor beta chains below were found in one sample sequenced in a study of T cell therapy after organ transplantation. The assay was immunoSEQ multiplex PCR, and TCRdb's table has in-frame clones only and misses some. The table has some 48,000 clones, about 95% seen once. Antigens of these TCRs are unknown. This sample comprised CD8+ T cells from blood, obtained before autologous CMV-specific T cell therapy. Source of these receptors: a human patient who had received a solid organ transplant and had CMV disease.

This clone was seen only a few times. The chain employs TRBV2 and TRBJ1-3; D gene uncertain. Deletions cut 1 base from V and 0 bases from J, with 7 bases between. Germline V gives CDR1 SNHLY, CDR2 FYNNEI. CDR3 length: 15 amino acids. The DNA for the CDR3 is TGTGCCAGCAGTGAAGGTTACAACTCTGGAAACACCATATATTTT. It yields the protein CASSEGYNSGNTIYF. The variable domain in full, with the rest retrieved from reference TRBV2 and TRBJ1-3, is EPEVTQTPSHQVTQMGQEVILRCVPISNHLYFYWYRQILGQKVEFLVSFYNNEISEKSEIFDDQFSVERPDGSNFTLKIRSTKLEDSAMYFCASSEGYNSGNTIYFGEGSWLTVV.

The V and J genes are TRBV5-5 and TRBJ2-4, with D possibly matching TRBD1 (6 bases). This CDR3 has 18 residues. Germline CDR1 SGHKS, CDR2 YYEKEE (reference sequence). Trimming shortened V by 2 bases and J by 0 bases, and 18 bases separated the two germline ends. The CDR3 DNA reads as TGTGCCAGCAGCTTACAGGGCCCAGGAAGACTAGCCAAAAACATTCAGTACTTC. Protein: CASSLQGPGRLAKNIQYF.

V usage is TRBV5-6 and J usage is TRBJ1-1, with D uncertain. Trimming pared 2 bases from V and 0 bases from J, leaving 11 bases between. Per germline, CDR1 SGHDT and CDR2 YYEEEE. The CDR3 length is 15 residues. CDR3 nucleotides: TGTGCCAGCAGCTTAGTATCGGGCATGAACACTGAAGCTTTCTTT. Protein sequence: CASSLVSGMNTEAFF. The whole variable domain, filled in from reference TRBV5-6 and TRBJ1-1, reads DAGVTQSPTHLIKTRGQQVTLRCSPKSGHDTVSWYQQALGQGPQFIFQYYEEEERQRGNFPDRFSGHQFPNYSSELNVNALLLGDSALYLCASSLVSGMNTEAFFGQGTRLTVV.

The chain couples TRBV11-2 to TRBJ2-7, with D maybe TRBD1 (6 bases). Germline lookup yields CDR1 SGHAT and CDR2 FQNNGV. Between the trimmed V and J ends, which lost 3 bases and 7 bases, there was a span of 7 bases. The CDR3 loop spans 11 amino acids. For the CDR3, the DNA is TGTGCCAGCAGCTTCACAGGGGAGCAGTACTTC. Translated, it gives CASSFTGEQYF.

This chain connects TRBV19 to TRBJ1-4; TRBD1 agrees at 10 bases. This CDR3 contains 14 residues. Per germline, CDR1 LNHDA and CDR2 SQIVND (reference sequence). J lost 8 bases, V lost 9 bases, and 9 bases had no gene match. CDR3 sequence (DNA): TGTGCCAGCTCAGGGACAGGGGATAGGGAAAAACTGTTTTTT. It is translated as CASSGTGDREKLFF.

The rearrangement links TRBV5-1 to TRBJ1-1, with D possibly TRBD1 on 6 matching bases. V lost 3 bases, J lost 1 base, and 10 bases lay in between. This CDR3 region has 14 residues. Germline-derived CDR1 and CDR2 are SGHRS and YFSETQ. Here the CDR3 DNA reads TGCGCCAGCAGCTCGGGGACATCGAACACTGAAGCTTTCTTT. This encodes CASSSGTSNTEAFF. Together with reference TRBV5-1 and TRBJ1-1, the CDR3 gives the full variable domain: KAGVTQTPRYLIKTRGQQVTLSCSPISGHRSVSWYQQTPGQGLQFLFEYFSETQRNKGNFPGRFSGRQFSNSRSEMNVSTLELGDSALYLCASSSGTSNTEAFFGQGTRLTVV.

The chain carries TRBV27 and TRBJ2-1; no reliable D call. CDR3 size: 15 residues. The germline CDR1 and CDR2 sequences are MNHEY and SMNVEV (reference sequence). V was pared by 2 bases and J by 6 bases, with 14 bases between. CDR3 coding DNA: TGTGCCAGCAGTTTACAGGTACAGAGCCTCAATGAGCAGTTCTTC. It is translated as CASSLQVQSLNEQFF.

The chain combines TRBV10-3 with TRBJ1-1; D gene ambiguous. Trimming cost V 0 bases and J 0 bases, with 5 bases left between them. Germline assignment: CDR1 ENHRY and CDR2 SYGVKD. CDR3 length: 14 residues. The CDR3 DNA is TGTGCCATCAGTGAGTCAGGCCTGAACACTGAAGCTTTCTTT. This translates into CAISESGLNTEAFF.

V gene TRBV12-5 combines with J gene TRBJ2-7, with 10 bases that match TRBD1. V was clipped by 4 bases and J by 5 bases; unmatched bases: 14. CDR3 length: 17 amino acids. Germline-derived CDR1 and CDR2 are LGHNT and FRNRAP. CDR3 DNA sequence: TGTGCTAGTGGTTCCCTCGGAACCGGGACAGGGGAGGACGAGCAGTACTTC. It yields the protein CASGSLGTGTGEDEQYF.

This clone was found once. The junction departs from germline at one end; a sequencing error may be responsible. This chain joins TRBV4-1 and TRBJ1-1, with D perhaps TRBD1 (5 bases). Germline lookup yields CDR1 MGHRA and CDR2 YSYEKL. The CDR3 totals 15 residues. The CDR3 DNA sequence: TGCGCCAGCAGCCAATTAGGGGCCCCGCTCCCTGAGGCTTTCTTT. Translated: CASSQLGAPLPEAFF.

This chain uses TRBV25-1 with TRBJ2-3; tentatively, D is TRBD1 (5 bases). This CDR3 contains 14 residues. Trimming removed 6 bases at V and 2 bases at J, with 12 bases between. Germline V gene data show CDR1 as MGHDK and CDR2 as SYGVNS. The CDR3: CASSDPGFTDTQYF. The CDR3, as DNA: TGTGCCAGCAGCGACCCAGGGTTCACAGATACGCAGTATTTT.

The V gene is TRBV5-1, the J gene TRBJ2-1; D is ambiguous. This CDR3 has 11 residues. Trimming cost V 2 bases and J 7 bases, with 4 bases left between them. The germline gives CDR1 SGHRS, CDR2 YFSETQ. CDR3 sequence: CASSFSNEQFF. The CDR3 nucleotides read TGCGCCAGCAGCTTTTCAAATGAGCAGTTCTTC.

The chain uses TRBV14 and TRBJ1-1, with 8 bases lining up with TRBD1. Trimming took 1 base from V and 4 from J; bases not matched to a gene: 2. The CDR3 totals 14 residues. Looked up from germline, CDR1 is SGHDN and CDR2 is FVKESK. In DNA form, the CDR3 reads TGTGCCAGCAGCCAAGTACAGGGGGGCACTGAAGCTTTCTTT. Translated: CASSQVQGGTEAFF.

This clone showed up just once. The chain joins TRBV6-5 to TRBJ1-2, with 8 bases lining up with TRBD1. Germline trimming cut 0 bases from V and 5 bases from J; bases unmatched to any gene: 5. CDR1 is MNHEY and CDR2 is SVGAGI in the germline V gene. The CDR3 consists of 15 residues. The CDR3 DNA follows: TGTGCCAGCAGTTACTCGGACAGGGCGTGGTATGGCTACACCTTC. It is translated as CASSYSDRAWYGYTF.

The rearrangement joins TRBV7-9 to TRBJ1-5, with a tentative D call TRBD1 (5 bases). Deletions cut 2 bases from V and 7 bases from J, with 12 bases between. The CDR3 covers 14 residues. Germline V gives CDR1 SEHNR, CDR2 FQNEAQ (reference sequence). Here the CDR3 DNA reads TGTGCCAGCAGCTTACCAGGGTCCTGGCAGCCCCAGCATTTT. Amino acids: CASSLPGSWQPQHF. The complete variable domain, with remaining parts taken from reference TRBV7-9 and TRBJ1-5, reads DTGVSQNPRHKITKRGQNVTFRCDPISEHNRLYWYRQTLGQGPEFLTYFQNEAQLEKSRLLSDRFSAERPKGSFSTLEIQRTEQGDSAMYLCASSLPGSWQPQHFGDGTRLSIL.

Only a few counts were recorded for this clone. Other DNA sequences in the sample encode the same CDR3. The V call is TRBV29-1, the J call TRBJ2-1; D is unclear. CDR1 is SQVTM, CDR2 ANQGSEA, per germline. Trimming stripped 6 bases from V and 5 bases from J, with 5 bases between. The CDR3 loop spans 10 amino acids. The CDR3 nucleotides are TGCAGCGTCGGAAACAATGAGCAGTTCTTC. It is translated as CSVGNNEQFF.

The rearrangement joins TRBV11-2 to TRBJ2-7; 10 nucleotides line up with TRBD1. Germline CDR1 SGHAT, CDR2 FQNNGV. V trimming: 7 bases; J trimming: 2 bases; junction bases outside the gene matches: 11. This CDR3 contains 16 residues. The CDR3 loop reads CASTLATGTGAYEQYF. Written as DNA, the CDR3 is TGTGCCAGCACCCTCGCGACGGGGACAGGGGCCTACGAGCAGTACTTC. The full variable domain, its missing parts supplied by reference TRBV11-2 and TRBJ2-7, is EAGVAQSPRYKIIEKRQSVAFWCNPISGHATLYWYQQILGQGPKLLIQFQNNGVVDDSQLPKDRFSAERLKGVDSTLKIQPAKLEDSAVYLCASTLATGTGAYEQYFGPGTRLTVT.

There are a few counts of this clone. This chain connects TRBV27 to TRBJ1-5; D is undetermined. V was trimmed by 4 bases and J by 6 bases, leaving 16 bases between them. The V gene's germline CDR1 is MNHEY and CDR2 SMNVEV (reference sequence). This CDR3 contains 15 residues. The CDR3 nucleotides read TGTGCCAGCAGTTCCGGACGGCCGGGGAGTCAGCCCCAGCATTTT. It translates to CASSSGRPGSQPQHF.

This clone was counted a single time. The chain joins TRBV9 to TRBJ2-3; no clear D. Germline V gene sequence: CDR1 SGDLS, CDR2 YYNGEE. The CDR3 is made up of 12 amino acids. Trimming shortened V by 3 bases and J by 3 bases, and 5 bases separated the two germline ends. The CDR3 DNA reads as TGTGCCAGCAGCGACGGGACAGATACGCAGTATTTT. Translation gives CASSDGTDTQYF. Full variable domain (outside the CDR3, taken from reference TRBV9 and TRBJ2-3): DSGVTQTPKHLITATGQRVTLRCSPRSGDLSVYWYQQSLDQGLQFLIQYYNGEERAKGNILERFSAQQFPDLHSELNLSSLELGDSALYFCASSDGTDTQYFGPGTRLTVL.

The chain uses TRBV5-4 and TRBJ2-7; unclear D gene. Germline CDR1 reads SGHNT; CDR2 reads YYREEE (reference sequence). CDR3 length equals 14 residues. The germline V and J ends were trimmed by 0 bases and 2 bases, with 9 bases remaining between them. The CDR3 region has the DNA TGTGCCAGCAGCTTGGCCGACAATCCCTACGAGCAGTACTTC. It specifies CASSLADNPYEQYF. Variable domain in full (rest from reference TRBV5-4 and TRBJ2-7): ETGVTQSPTHLIKTRGQQVTLRCSSQSGHNTVSWYQQALGQGPQFIFQYYREEENGRGNFPPRFSGLQFPNYSSELNVNALELDDSALYLCASSLADNPYEQYFGPGTRLTVT.

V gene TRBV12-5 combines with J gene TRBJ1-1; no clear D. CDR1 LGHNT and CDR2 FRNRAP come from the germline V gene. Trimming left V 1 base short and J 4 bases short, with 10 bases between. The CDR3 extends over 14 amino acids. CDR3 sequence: CASGLGGIGTEAFF. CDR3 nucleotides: TGTGCTAGTGGTTTGGGCGGAATTGGCACTGAAGCTTTCTTT.

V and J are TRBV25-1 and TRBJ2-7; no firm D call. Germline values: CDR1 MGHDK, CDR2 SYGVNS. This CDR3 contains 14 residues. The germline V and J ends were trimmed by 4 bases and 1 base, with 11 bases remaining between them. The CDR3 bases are TGTGCCAGCAGTGCTCCTTTAAAGTCCTACGAGCAGTACTTC. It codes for CASSAPLKSYEQYF.

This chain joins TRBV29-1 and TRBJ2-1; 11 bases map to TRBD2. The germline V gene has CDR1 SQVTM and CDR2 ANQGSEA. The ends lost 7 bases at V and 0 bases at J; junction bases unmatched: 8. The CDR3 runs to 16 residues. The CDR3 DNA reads TGCAGCGCAGGACTAGCGGGTCCCAGCTCCTACAATGAGCAGTTCTTC. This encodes CSAGLAGPSSYNEQFF.